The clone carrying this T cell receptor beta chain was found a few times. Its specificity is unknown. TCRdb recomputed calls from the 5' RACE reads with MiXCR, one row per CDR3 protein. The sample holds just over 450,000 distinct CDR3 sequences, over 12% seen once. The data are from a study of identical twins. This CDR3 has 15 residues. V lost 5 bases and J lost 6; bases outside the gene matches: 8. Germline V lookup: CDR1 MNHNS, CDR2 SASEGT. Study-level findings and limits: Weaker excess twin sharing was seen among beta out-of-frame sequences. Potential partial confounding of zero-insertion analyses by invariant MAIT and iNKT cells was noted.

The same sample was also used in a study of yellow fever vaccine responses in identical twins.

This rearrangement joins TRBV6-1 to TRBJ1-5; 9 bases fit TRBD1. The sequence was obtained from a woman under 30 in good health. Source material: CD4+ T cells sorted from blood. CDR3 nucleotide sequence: TGTGCCAGCAGTCCCCCGGGACAGGGTAGTCAGCCCCAGCATTTT. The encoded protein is CASSPPGQGSQPQHF.